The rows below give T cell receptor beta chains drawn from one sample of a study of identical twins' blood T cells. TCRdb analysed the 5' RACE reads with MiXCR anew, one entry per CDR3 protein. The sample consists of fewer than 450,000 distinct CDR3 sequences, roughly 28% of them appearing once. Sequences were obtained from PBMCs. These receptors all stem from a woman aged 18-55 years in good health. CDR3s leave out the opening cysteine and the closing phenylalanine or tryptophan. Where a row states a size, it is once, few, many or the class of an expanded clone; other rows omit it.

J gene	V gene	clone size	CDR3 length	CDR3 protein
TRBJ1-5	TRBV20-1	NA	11	SASVRINQPQH
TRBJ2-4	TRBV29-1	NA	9	SAVIKNIQY
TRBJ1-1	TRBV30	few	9	AWGQNTEAF
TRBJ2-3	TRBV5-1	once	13	ASSTSGAGTDTQY
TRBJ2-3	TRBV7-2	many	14	ASSFLGQGAIDTQY
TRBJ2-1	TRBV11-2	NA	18	ASSVAPRLAGTSSYNEQF
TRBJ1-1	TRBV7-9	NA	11	ASQPQGSTEAF
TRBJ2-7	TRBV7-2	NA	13	ASSIETGGSYEQY
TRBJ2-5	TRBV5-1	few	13	ASSLAGTVQETQY
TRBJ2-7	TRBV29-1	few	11	SVSDRPAYEQY
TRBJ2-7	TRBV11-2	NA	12	ASSVDRGRTEQY
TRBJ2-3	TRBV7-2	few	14	ASSLGGLGGTDTQY
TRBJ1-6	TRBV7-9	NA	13	AIRGRDSYNSPLH
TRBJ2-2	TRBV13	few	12	ASSFRTSPGELF
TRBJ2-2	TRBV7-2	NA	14	ASSSPGTTYIGELF
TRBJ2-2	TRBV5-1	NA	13	ASSPQGSMTGELF
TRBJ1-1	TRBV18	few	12	ASSPLTLNTEAF
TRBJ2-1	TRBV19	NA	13	ASKTTRSSYNEQF
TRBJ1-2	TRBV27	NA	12	ASRHISGVDGYT
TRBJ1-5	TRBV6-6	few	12	ASSYSGSDPRVD
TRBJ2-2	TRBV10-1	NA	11	ASSESGTGELF
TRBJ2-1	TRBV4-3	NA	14	ASSHARGRGRWEQF
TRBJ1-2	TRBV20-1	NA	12	SARAARFNYGYT
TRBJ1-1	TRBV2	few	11	ASNRDRNTEAF
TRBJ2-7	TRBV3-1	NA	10	ASSHAKGEQY
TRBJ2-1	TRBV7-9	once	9	ASSYGDRVI
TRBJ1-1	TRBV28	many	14	ASSFIGQGMATEAF
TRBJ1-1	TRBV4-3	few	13	ASSQDVAGGVEAF
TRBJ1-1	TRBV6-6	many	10	ASSSRGDEAF